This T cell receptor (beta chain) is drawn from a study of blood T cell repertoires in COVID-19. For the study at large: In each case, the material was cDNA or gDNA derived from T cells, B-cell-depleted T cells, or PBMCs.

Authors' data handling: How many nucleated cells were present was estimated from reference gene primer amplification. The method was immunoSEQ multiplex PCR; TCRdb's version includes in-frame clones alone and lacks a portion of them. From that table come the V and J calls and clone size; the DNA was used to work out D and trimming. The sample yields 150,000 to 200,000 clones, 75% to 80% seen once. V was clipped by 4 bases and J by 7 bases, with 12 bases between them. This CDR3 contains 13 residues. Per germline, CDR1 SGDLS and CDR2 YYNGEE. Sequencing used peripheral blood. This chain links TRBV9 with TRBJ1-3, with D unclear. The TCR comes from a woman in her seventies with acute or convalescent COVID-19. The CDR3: CASSPPGGNTIYF. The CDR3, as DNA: TGTGCCAGCAGCCCCCCTGGCGGTAACACCATATATTTT.